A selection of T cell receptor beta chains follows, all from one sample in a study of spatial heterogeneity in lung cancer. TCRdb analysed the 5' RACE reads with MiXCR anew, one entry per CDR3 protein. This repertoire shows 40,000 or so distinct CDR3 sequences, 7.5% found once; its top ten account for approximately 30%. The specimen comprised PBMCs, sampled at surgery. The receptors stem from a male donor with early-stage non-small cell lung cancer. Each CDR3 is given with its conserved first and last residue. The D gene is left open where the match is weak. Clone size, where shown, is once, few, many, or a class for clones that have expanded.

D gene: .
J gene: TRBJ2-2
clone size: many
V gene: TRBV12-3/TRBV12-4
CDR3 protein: CASSLQGPGELFF
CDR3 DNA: TGTGCCAGCAGTCTGCAGGGGCCCGGGGAGCTGTTTTTT

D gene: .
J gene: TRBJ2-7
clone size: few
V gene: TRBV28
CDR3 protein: CASSRPGRSSYEQYF
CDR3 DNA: TGTGCCAGCAGTCGGCCCGGGAGAAGCTCCTACGAGCAGTACTTC

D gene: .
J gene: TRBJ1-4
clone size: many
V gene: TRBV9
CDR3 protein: CASSPTAGYEKLFF
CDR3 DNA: TGTGCCAGCAGCCCGACGGCCGGGTATGAAAAACTGTTTTTT

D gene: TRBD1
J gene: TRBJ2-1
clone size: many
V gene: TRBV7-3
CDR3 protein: CASSLLGGPLNEQFF
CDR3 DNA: TGTGCCAGCAGCTTACTAGGGGGCCCCCTCAATGAGCAGTTCTTC

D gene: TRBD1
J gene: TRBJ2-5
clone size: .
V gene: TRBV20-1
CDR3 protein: CSARDPNRGRGETQYF
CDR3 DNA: TGCAGTGCTAGAGATCCTAACAGGGGAAGGGGAGAGACCCAGTACTTC

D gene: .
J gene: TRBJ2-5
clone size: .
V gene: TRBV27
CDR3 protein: CASSLSRLRETQYF
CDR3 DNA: TGTGCCAGCAGTTTAAGCCGCCTCCGAGAGACCCAGTACTTC

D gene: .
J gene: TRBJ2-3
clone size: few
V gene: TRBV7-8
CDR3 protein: CASDERGGLRTDTQYF
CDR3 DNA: TGTGCCAGCGACGAACGAGGCGGTCTAAGAACAGATACGCAGTATTTT

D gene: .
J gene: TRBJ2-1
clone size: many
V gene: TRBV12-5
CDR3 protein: CASGRAPLGDPSYNEQFF
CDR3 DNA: TGTGCTAGTGGCCGGGCTCCTCTGGGGGACCCTTCCTACAATGAGCAGTTCTTC

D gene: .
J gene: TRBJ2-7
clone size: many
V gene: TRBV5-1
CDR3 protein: CASSLGGTYEQYF
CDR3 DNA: TGCGCCAGCAGCTTGGGGGGAACCTACGAGCAGTACTTC

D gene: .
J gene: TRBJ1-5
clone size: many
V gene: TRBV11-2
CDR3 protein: CASSLQGSNQPQHF
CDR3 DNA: TGTGCCAGCAGCTTACAGGGCAGCAATCAGCCCCAGCATTTT

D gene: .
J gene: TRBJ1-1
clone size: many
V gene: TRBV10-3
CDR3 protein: CAISAATGATNTEAFF
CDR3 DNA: TGTGCCATCAGTGCCGCGACGGGGGCAACGAACACTGAAGCTTTCTTT